The 26 T cell receptor beta chains listed next were all sequenced from one sample in a study of monozygotic twins with cystic fibrosis. The assay was immunoSEQ multiplex PCR, and TCRdb's table has in-frame clones only and misses some. The repertoire holds about 36,000 clones, with about 89% as singletons. The sample comprised blood. The receptors originated from a boy younger than 10 with cystic fibrosis.

The rearrangement links TRBV19 to TRBJ1-2; D not certain. The CDR3 runs to 15 residues. V lost 7 bases and J lost 3, with 18 bases in between. Looked up from germline, CDR1 is LNHDA and CDR2 is SQIVND (reference sequence). CDR3 DNA: TGTGCCAGTATCGGCTGGTCTACCGGGGACTATGGCTACACCTTC. Translated: CASIGWSTGDYGYTF.

This chain uses TRBV19 with TRBJ1-3; possible D gene TRBD1, 6 bases. CDR1 is LNHDA and CDR2 is SQIVND in the germline V gene (reference sequence). V lost 10 bases to trimming and J lost 0 bases, with 19 bases between them. This CDR3 contains 16 residues. The CDR3 loop reads CATIADSLSSGNTIYF. The DNA of the CDR3 is TGTGCCACTATAGCGGACAGCCTTAGCTCTGGAAACACCATATATTTT.

The chain joins TRBV10-3 to TRBJ2-5; 7 bases match TRBD2. With V trimmed by 10 bases and J by 1 base, 6 bases remained unmatched. Germline CDR1 reads ENHRY; CDR2 reads SYGVKD. The CDR3 is made up of 13 amino acids. The CDR3 region has the DNA TGTGCCACGAGCGGGGTCGGCCAAGAGACCCAGTACTTC. It yields the protein CATSGVGQETQYF.

The CDR3 DNA sequence: TGCGCCAGCAGCCAGGAGATTACCGAGGGGGTCAAAAACATTCAGTACTTC. It yields the protein CASSQEITEGVKNIQYF. The rearrangement uses TRBV4-3 and TRBJ2-4; the D gene is possibly TRBD1 (6 bases). From germline, CDR1 is LGHNA and CDR2 YSLEER. V lost 3 bases and J lost 3, with 18 bases in between. The CDR3 has 17 amino acids.

The rearrangement uses TRBV25-1 and TRBJ2-7; 7 bases agree with TRBD1. The J segment lost 2 bases and the V segment lost 8 bases, leaving 9 bases of the junction unmatched. CDR1 is MGHDK, CDR2 SYGVNS, per germline. The CDR3 extends over 14 amino acids. Here the CDR3 reads CASEKQGTTYEQYF. In DNA form, the CDR3 reads TGTGCCAGCGAAAAACAGGGGACAACCTACGAGCAGTACTTC.

The chain recombines TRBV7-9 with TRBJ1-1, with D perhaps TRBD1 (5 bases). V lost 4 bases, J lost 4 bases, and 19 bases lay in between. Germline V lookup: CDR1 SEHNR, CDR2 FQNEAQ (reference sequence). The CDR3 covers 16 residues. This CDR3 reads CASSSPGPSVITEAFF. As DNA, the CDR3 is TGTGCCAGCAGCTCACCGGGACCCTCTGTGATCACTGAAGCTTTCTTT.

V is TRBV11-1 and J is TRBJ2-1; D is tentatively TRBD1 or TRBD2 (5 bases each). This CDR3 is built from 14 residues. V lost 1 base, J lost 6 bases, and 10 bases lay in between. CDR1 and CDR2 (germline): SGHAT, FQDESV (reference sequence). CDR3 region: CASSLEAGGNEQFF. In DNA form, the CDR3 reads TGTGCCAGCAGCTTAGAAGCTGGGGGCAATGAGCAGTTCTTC.

This chain links TRBV4-1 with TRBJ2-3; the D gene is possibly TRBD2 (6 bases). V lost 4 bases and J 2 bases, leaving 10 bases between the germline ends. The CDR3 extends over 14 amino acids. In germline, CDR1 is MGHRA, CDR2 YSYEKL. The CDR3 bases are TGCGCCAGCAGCCCCGGGAGCGTCACAGATACGCAGTATTTT. Its protein is CASSPGSVTDTQYF.

This chain links TRBV5-5 with TRBJ1-5, with 10 bases that match TRBD1. Per the germline V gene, CDR1 is SGHKS and CDR2 is YYEKEE (reference sequence). The length of the CDR3 is 16 residues. After removal of 4 bases from V and 3 bases from J, the junction contained 7 bases not matched to a gene. CDR3 protein: CASSEPGQGFNQPQHF. CDR3 DNA: TGTGCCAGCAGCGAACCGGGACAGGGGTTCAATCAGCCCCAGCATTTT.

The gene calls are TRBV6-6 and TRBJ1-6; no definite D call. CDR3 size: 11 residues. The germline CDR1 and CDR2 sequences are MNHNY and SVGAGI (reference sequence). Trimming stripped 7 bases from V and 8 bases from J, with 6 bases between. DNA for the CDR3: TGTGCCAGCACCACCGATTCACCCCTCCACTTT. Residues: CASTTDSPLHF.

This chain joins TRBV2 and TRBJ2-7; 7 bases agree with TRBD2. Trimming cost V 9 bases and J 2 bases; bases outside gene matches: 4. Germline V lookup: CDR1 SNHLY, CDR2 FYNNEI. The CDR3 runs to 12 residues. The CDR3 loop is CASLGTTYEQYF. Written as DNA, the CDR3 is TGTGCCAGTCTGGGGACTACCTACGAGCAGTACTTC.

The CDR3 is CASSPGASGSYEQYF. The CDR3 nucleotides are TGTGCCAGCAGCCCGGGGGCTAGCGGTTCCTACGAGCAGTACTTC. The chain carries TRBV7-2 and TRBJ2-7; a possible D gene is TRBD2 (7 bases). This CDR3 is 15 amino acids long. Trimming removed 5 bases from V and 1 base from J, with 15 bases in between. The germline gives CDR1 SGHTA, CDR2 FQGNSA.

CDR3 DNA sequence: TGTGCCAGCAGCTTAGAGGGGGCAGGCTATGGCTACACCTTC. Translation gives CASSLEGAGYGYTF. This rearrangement joins TRBV11-2 to TRBJ1-2, with D perhaps TRBD1 (6 bases). Germline V gene sequence: CDR1 SGHAT, CDR2 FQNNGV. CDR3 length: 14 residues. V was pared by 0 bases and J by 4 bases, with 9 bases between.

In its sample, this clone was seen once. The chain combines TRBV5-6 with TRBJ1-2; D is uncertain. The germline V gene has CDR1 SGHDT and CDR2 YYEEEE. The CDR3 runs to 16 residues. The V end lost 0 bases, the J end lost 6 bases, and 18 bases lay between the germline ends. This chain's CDR3 is CASSLVKMIGFDGYTF. The CDR3 DNA follows: TGTGCCAGCAGCTTGGTCAAAATGATCGGTTTTGATGGCTACACCTTC.

This sequence joins TRBV9 and TRBJ1-6; D unclear. V was cut by 0 bases and J by 0 bases, with 10 bases left in between. Germline V gene data show CDR1 as SGDLS and CDR2 as YYNGEE. This CDR3 contains 17 residues. The CDR3, as DNA: TGTGCCAGCAGCGTAGGTAGCCCGAGCTCCTATAATTCACCCCTCCACTTT. Protein product: CASSVGSPSSYNSPLHF.

This chain connects TRBV5-1 to TRBJ1-4; no clear D. The CDR3 has 14 amino acids. The V end lost 0 bases, the J end lost 1 base, and 4 bases lay between the germline ends. Germline CDR1 is SGHRS and CDR2 is YFSETQ. The DNA for the CDR3 is TGCGCCAGCAGCTTGGGGGGAACTAATGAAAAACTGTTTTTT. It is translated as CASSLGGTNEKLFF.

V and J are TRBV29-1 and TRBJ2-3; 7 nucleotides line up with TRBD1. The J segment lost 5 bases and the V segment lost 4 bases, leaving 9 bases of the junction unmatched. The CDR3 extends over 14 amino acids. CDR1 SQVTM and CDR2 ANQGSEA come from the germline V gene. In DNA form, the CDR3 reads TGCAGCGTTGGGAAAGGGACAGCTGAAGATACGCAGTATTTT. Its translation: CSVGKGTAEDTQYF.

The chain carries TRBV5-6 and TRBJ1-1; D is uncertain. The CDR3 has 13 amino acids. CDR1 is SGHDT, CDR2 YYEEEE, per germline. Trimming shortened V by 0 bases and J by 1 base, and 4 bases separated the two germline ends. The CDR3 spells CASSLGGNTEAFF. CDR3 DNA sequence: TGTGCCAGCAGCTTGGGGGGGAACACTGAAGCTTTCTTT.

The chain is built from TRBV5-6 and TRBJ1-6; D is possibly TRBD1 (6 bases). Trimming cost V 7 bases and J 5 bases, with 10 bases left between them. CDR1 is SGHDT, CDR2 YYEEEE, per germline. The CDR3 runs to 13 residues. CDR3 coding DNA: TGTGCCAGCGCAGGGGTGGATAATTCACCCCTCCACTTT. Translated, it gives CASAGVDNSPLHF.

J is TRBJ2-1 and V is TRBV11-2; TRBD2 agrees at 8 bases. Per the germline V gene, CDR1 is SGHAT and CDR2 is FQNNGV. This CDR3 comprises 16 residues. V shed 1 base, J shed 4 bases, and the junction held 6 bases outside the gene matches. CDR3 residues: CASSLVRGGSYNEQFF. CDR3 DNA: TGTGCCAGCAGCTTAGTTCGCGGGGGGAGTTACAATGAGCAGTTCTTC.

This rearrangement joins TRBV6-6 to TRBJ2-1, with TRBD1 matching 8 bases. Germline V gene data show CDR1 as MNHNY and CDR2 as SVGAGI (reference sequence). Trimming cost V 8 bases and J 10 bases; bases outside gene matches: 16. The CDR3 extends over 15 amino acids. CDR3 DNA: TGTGCCAGCCATACAGGGGGATTTCTCCCTCAGGAGCAGTTCTTC. It yields the protein CASHTGGFLPQEQFF.

The chain combines TRBV6-5 with TRBJ1-4; D uncertain. The CDR3 runs to 15 residues. The germline gives CDR1 MNHEY, CDR2 SVGAGI. V was trimmed by 0 bases and J by 0 bases, leaving 5 bases between them. The CDR3 coding sequence is TGTGCCAGCAGTTACTCTGAGACAACTAATGAAAAACTGTTTTTT. Translation: CASSYSETTNEKLFF.

The V gene is TRBV27, the J gene TRBJ1-2; 7 nucleotides agree with TRBD1. Trimming cost V 5 bases and J 2 bases; bases outside gene matches: 14. CDR1 MNHEY and CDR2 SMNVEV come from the germline V gene (reference sequence). The CDR3 runs to 17 residues. This CDR3 is CASSPLPQGVRNYGYTF. Here the CDR3 DNA reads TGTGCCAGCAGTCCATTACCGCAGGGGGTTAGGAACTATGGCTACACCTTC.

The V and J genes are TRBV9 and TRBJ2-1; 10 bases are a match to TRBD2. Germline CDR1 is SGDLS and CDR2 is YYNGEE. V was pared by 3 bases and J by 8 bases, with 5 bases of the junction left unmatched. The length of the CDR3 is 14 residues. For the CDR3, the DNA is TGTGCCAGCAGCGAAGCGGGGGGGCGGCATGAGCAGTTCTTC. Translated: CASSEAGGRHEQFF.

The chain uses TRBV7-9 and TRBJ2-2, with 10 bases lining up with TRBD1. CDR3 length: 17 amino acids. The ends lost 5 bases at V and 4 bases at J; junction bases unmatched: 10. CDR1 is SEHNR, CDR2 FQNEAQ, per germline (reference sequence). CDR3 in amino acids: CASSRRPGQGSTGELFF. CDR3 nucleotides: TGTGCCAGCAGCCGAAGACCGGGACAGGGGAGCACCGGGGAGCTGTTTTTT.

The chain joins TRBV15 to TRBJ2-5, with D possibly matching TRBD2 (5 bases). Germline V CDR1 and CDR2: LNHNV, YYDKDF (reference sequence). V was cut by 1 base and J by 5 bases, with 5 bases left in between. This CDR3 has 12 residues. CDR3 amino acids: CATSRAGETQYF. The CDR3 DNA reads TGTGCCACCAGCAGAGCGGGGGAGACCCAGTACTTC.